One and the same sample provided the 20 T cell receptor beta chains below, sequenced in a study of blood T cell repertoires in COVID-19. Some clones are missing from TCRdb's copy, which holds only in-frame ones; the method was immunoSEQ multiplex PCR. The table lists around 160,000 clones, roughly 90% of them singletons. Sequenced input: peripheral blood. The receptor source for this set is a man aged 18 to 30 with acute or convalescent COVID-19.

The chain's CDR3 is CASSLGQPYGYTF. The CDR3 coding sequence is TGTGCCAGCAGTCTTGGACAGCCCTATGGCTACACCTTC. The rearrangement links TRBV2 to TRBJ1-2, with a tentative D call TRBD1 (6 bases). CDR3 length: 13 residues. Trimming pared 5 bases from V and 4 bases from J, leaving 11 bases between. Germline assignment: CDR1 SNHLY and CDR2 FYNNEI.

The rearrangement links TRBV5-5 to TRBJ1-5; the D gene is possibly TRBD1 (5 bases). V lost 0 bases to trimming and J lost 0 bases, with 7 bases between them. Germline CDR1 reads SGHKS; CDR2 reads YYEKEE (reference sequence). The CDR3 has 15 amino acids. Written as DNA, the CDR3 is TGTGCCAGCAGCTTGGGACAGCATAGCAATCAGCCCCAGCATTTT. Protein: CASSLGQHSNQPQHF.

V gene TRBV3-1 (or the pseudogene TRBV3-2) combines with J gene TRBJ1-5; the match to TRBD1 covers 8 bases. This CDR3 has 16 amino acids. Germline values: CDR1 LGHDT, CDR2 YNNKEL (reference sequence). V gave up 1 base and J gave up 5 bases; unmatched junction bases: 7. The CDR3 DNA follows: TGTGCCAGCAGCCAAGCTCCCATCAGGGGGCATCAGCCCCAGCATTTT. This translates into CASSQAPIRGHQPQHF.

The chain joins TRBV2 to TRBJ1-1; D gene ambiguous. CDR1 and CDR2 (germline): SNHLY, FYNNEI. CDR3 size: 14 residues. V gave up 5 bases and J gave up 0 bases, with 10 bases separating them. CDR3 protein: CASSLNQLNTEAFF. CDR3 nucleotide sequence: TGTGCCAGCAGTCTAAACCAACTGAACACTGAAGCTTTCTTT.

The chain couples TRBV20-1 to TRBJ2-7, with a possible D match to TRBD1 (6 bases). Germline lookup yields CDR1 DFQATT and CDR2 SNEGSKA (reference sequence). CDR3 length equals 13 residues. Trimming cost V 3 bases and J 3 bases, with 12 bases left between them. In DNA form, the CDR3 reads TGCAGTGCTAGTCCCGGGACAAACTACGAGCAGTACTTC. This gives the protein CSASPGTNYEQYF.

The chain combines TRBV6-1 with TRBJ2-1, with D possibly TRBD1 on 6 matching bases. The germline V and J ends were trimmed by 2 bases and 4 bases, with 15 bases remaining between them. The germline V gene has CDR1 MNHNS and CDR2 SASEGT. This CDR3 contains 16 residues. CDR3 sequence reads: CASSELGQPSYNEQFF. In DNA form, the CDR3 reads TGTGCCAGCAGTGAATTAGGACAGCCATCGTACAATGAGCAGTTCTTC.

This clone appeared a single time. The genes are TRBV24-1 and TRBJ1-1; 7 nucleotides line up with TRBD1. Germline CDR1 reads KGHDR; CDR2 reads SFDVKD. The V segment lost 2 bases and the J segment 3 bases; nucleotides outside the gene matches: 5. This CDR3 is built from 15 residues. The CDR3 nucleotides are TGTGCCACCAGTGATTCGACAGGGCGGTACACTGAAGCTTTCTTT. It specifies CATSDSTGRYTEAFF.

The chain employs TRBV9 and TRBJ1-1, with 7 nucleotides matching TRBD1. V shed 4 bases and J 1 base; nucleotides not matched to a gene: 4. Looked up from germline, CDR1 is SGDLS and CDR2 is YYNGEE. The length of the CDR3 is 14 residues. The CDR3 is CASSQQGQNTEAFF. As DNA, the CDR3 is TGTGCCAGCAGCCAACAGGGGCAGAACACTGAAGCTTTCTTT.

This rearrangement joins TRBV5-3 to TRBJ2-1, with 7 bases fitting TRBD2. TRBV5-3 is assigned to the ORF class and has an uncertain function. The CDR3 consists of 15 residues. Trimming cost V 0 bases and J 6 bases; bases outside gene matches: 6. CDR3 amino acids: CARSLGQSGGNEQFF. The CDR3 DNA reads as TGTGCCAGAAGCTTGGGACAGTCGGGGGGCAATGAGCAGTTCTTC.

V gene TRBV18 combines with J gene TRBJ1-5, with D unresolved. In germline, CDR1 is KGHSH, CDR2 LQKENI. The length of the CDR3 is 13 residues. V lost 3 bases and J lost 9, with 12 bases in between. The CDR3 spells CASSPGPLRPQHF. In DNA, the CDR3 is TGTGCCAGCTCACCTGGGCCATTGCGGCCCCAGCATTTT.

CDR3 loop: CASSVGAGDYEQYF. The CDR3 region has the DNA TGTGCCAGTAGTGTCGGAGCGGGAGACTACGAGCAGTACTTC. The J gene is TRBJ2-7, the V gene TRBV19; 8 bases fit TRBD2. The V segment lost 5 bases and the J segment 3 bases; nucleotides outside the gene matches: 6. The CDR3 runs to 14 residues. The germline V gene encodes CDR1 LNHDA and CDR2 SQIVND (reference sequence).

This rearrangement joins TRBV3-1 (or the pseudogene TRBV3-2) to TRBJ2-5; weak D call: TRBD2 (5 bases). Deletions cut 0 bases from V and 2 bases from J, with 10 bases between. Germline V gene data show CDR1 as LGHDT and CDR2 as YNNKEL (reference sequence). The CDR3 is 15 amino acids. The CDR3 DNA is TGTGCCAGCAGCCAAGATCTCAGCGGTCAAGAGACCCAGTACTTC. It yields the protein CASSQDLSGQETQYF.

The chain joins TRBV30 to TRBJ1-4, with 7 nucleotides matching TRBD1. The V segment lost 8 bases and the J segment 5 bases; nucleotides outside the gene matches: 8. The CDR3 is 13 residues long. Germline V CDR1 and CDR2: GTSNPN, SVGIG (reference sequence). This CDR3 reads CAARDRRNEKLFF. DNA of the CDR3: TGTGCCGCCAGGGACAGAAGAAATGAAAAACTGTTTTTT.

The chain is built from TRBV27 and TRBJ1-4; a possible D gene is TRBD1 (5 bases). The CDR3 covers 14 residues. Germline V gives CDR1 MNHEY, CDR2 SMNVEV (reference sequence). V was trimmed by 3 bases and J by 8 bases, leaving 13 bases between them. The CDR3 region is CASSFGRVGEKLFF. The DNA of the CDR3 is TGTGCCAGCAGTTTCGGCAGGGTGGGAGAAAAACTGTTTTTT.

This sequence joins TRBV24-1 and TRBJ1-2; 8 bases are a match to TRBD1. Germline V gives CDR1 KGHDR, CDR2 SFDVKD. V trimming: 2 bases; J trimming: 6 bases; junction bases outside the gene matches: 4. The CDR3 totals 14 residues. CDR3 DNA: TGTGCCACCAGTGATTCCGGACAGGGTGATGGCTACACCTTC. Translated: CATSDSGQGDGYTF.

The rearrangement uses TRBV7-2 and TRBJ1-1; D not resolved. V was pared by 5 bases and J by 1 base, with 11 bases between. The germline V gene has CDR1 SGHTA and CDR2 FQGNSA. This CDR3 is 14 amino acids long. This CDR3 reads CASSPWAENTEAFF. DNA for the CDR3: TGTGCCAGCAGCCCGTGGGCCGAGAACACTGAAGCTTTCTTT.

This chain uses TRBV14 with TRBJ2-7, with 11 bases aligning to TRBD1. V was clipped by 4 bases and J by 0 bases; unmatched bases: 2. In germline, CDR1 is SGHDN, CDR2 FVKESK. The CDR3 is made up of 15 amino acids. This CDR3 is CASSPGQGVSYEQYF. CDR3 nucleotide sequence: TGTGCCAGCAGCCCGGGACAGGGGGTCTCCTACGAGCAGTACTTC.

This clone was recorded a few times. The V call is TRBV6-5, the J call TRBJ1-1, with D possibly TRBD1 on 5 matching bases. This CDR3 contains 14 residues. Germline CDR1 reads MNHEY; CDR2 reads SVGAGI. V was clipped by 5 bases and J by 0 bases, with 10 bases between them. For the CDR3, the DNA is TGTGCCAGCAGTAAGACAGAGTTGAACACTGAAGCTTTCTTT. Translating it yields CASSKTELNTEAFF.

Written as DNA, the CDR3 is TGCGCCAGCAGCCACTACGGGACTATATACAATGAGCAGTTCTTC. Amino acid sequence: CASSHYGTIYNEQFF. V gene TRBV4-1 combines with J gene TRBJ2-1; 7 bases fit TRBD2. V dropped 3 bases and J dropped 4; count of bases not matched to a gene: 6. Germline CDR1 MGHRA, CDR2 YSYEKL. The CDR3 spans 15 residues.

The rearrangement joins TRBV12-3 or TRBV12-4 to TRBJ2-1; 7 bases line up with TRBD2. Germline trimming cut 6 bases from V and 11 bases from J; bases unmatched to any gene: 7. The CDR3 length is 12 residues. CDR3 bases: TGTGCCAGCAGCCCCCGACTAGCCCAGCAGTTCTTC. The encoded protein is CASSPRLAQQFF.